This T cell receptor beta chain was obtained from a study of neurological immune-mediated disorders. A single record per CDR3 protein comes from TCRdb applying MiXCR to the 5' RACE reads. The repertoire consists of under 80,000 distinct CDR3 sequences, with under 5% occurring once and the leading ten covering approximately 3.2%. CDR1 DFQATT and CDR2 SNEGSKA come from the germline V gene (reference sequence). The CDR3 is 13 amino acids. Many counts were recorded for this clonotype. An end of the junction differs from the germline gene, which may be a read error. This TCR came from a woman aged 50 to 60 with multiple sclerosis. The chain combines TRBV20-1 with TRBJ1-5, with 7 bases lining up with TRBD1. The specimen sequenced was PBMCs. DNA of the CDR3: TGCAGTGCTGGGAGGGGGCAGGATCAGCCCCAGAATTTT. This codes for CSAGRGQDQPQNF.